A single T cell receptor (beta chain) is shown here with its context. Per the original data handling: Amplification of reference gene primers was used by the study to estimate nucleated cell counts. Libraries were prepared by immunoSEQ multiplex PCR; TCRdb keeps only in-frame clonotypes and omits some of them. That table is the source of V, J and clone size, and D and trimming were worked out from the DNA. Altogether roughly 69,000 clones are present, 88% being singletons, with the ten largest covering approximately 4.7%. The sample comes from a study of blood T cell repertoires in COVID-19. Study background: COVID-19 samples from acute and convalescent phases originated in the United States, Italy and Spain. PBMCs, B-cell-depleted T cells, or T cells provided the cDNA or gDNA that made up the material.

The sequencing input was peripheral blood. The clonotype originates from a human donor in a cohort sampled during active COVID-19.

CDR3 nucleotide sequence: TGTGCCAGCAGCCATGTCGGGGGGAGGGGTACGCAGTATTTT. This sequence encodes CASSHVGGRGTQYF. The chain combines TRBV3-1 (or the pseudogene TRBV3-2) with TRBJ2-3; 7 bases agree with TRBD2. The CDR3 is 14 residues long. CDR1 and CDR2 (germline): LGHDT, YNNKEL (reference sequence). Losses at the gene ends were 3 bases for V and 8 bases for J; bases not matched to a gene: 8.